This TCR beta chain was observed in a study of vaccination effects on CD4 cells after COVID-19. Under the ViraFEST assay, PBMC were stimulated with viral peptide pools so that antigen-specific CD4+ T cells expanded. Sequencing was performed afterwards. Following 10 days of culture, CD4+ T cells were isolated. Having tested negative for nucleocapsid antibodies, the vaccine recipients showed no prior SARS-CoV-2 infection. In germline, CDR1 is MGHRA, CDR2 YSYEKL. V was trimmed by 3 bases and J by 4 bases, leaving 9 bases between them. This CDR3 comprises 13 residues. Method: immunoSEQ multiplex PCR; TCRdb's copy keeps in-frame clones and lacks some. The sample carries about 38,000 clones, roughly 70% recorded once. As concerns this clone: Its antigen is as yet unknown.

The receptor's source is a human donor who received a COVID-19 vaccine. This chain uses TRBV4-1 with TRBJ2-5, with D unresolved. The sample here was CD4+ T cells from PBMCs cultured with SARS-CoV-2 spike peptides, taken before COVID-19 vaccination. Here the CDR3 reads CASSQMKGETQYF. CDR3 bases: TGCGCCAGCAGCCAGATGAAAGGAGAGACCCAGTACTTC.